The 16 T cell receptor beta chains below come from one sample, sequenced in a study of breast tumors, draining lymph nodes, adjacent tissues. Samples came from axillary lymph nodes draining the breast cancer. TCRdb reanalysed the multiplex PCR reads using MiXCR and keeps one entry per CDR3 protein. The data show 85,000 to 130,000 distinct CDR3 sequences, 21% seen once. Input material: axillary lymph node tissue. Receptors originate from a female donor with breast cancer. Some clones in this sample may be carry-over from other donors' samples.

The chain couples TRBV2 to TRBJ2-7, with a tentative D call TRBD2 (6 bases). V lost 5 bases and J lost 3, with 14 bases in between. The CDR3 contains 14 residues. CDR1 SNHLY and CDR2 FYNNEI come from the germline V gene. The CDR3 reads CASSKGGGNYEQYF. The DNA for the CDR3 is TGTGCCAGCAGTAAGGGCGGAGGGAACTACGAGCAGTACTTC.

This clonotype was detected ten times or more. The chain combines TRBV5-8 with TRBJ1-5; D gene uncertain. The CDR3 is made up of 14 amino acids. Germline assignment: CDR1 SGHTS and CDR2 YDEGEE. The V end was cut by 2 bases, the J end by 4 bases, with 10 bases between. In DNA form, the CDR3 reads TGTGCCAGCAGCTTCGGCGGTTTAAATCAGCCCCAGCATTTT. This encodes CASSFGGLNQPQHF. Complete variable domain (other parts from reference TRBV5-8 and TRBJ1-5): EAGVTQSPTHLIKTRGQQATLRCSPISGHTSVYWYQQALGLGLQFLLWYDEGEERNRGNFPPRFSGRQFPNYSSELNVNALELEDSALYLCASSFGGLNQPQHFGDGTRLSIL.

This clonotype was seen at least ten times. This chain uses TRBV20-1 with TRBJ2-3; D is uncertain. Per germline, CDR1 DFQATT and CDR2 SNEGSKA (reference sequence). The CDR3 totals 11 residues. Trimming left V 6 bases short and J 2 bases short, with 6 bases between. CDR3 region: CSASITDTQYF. CDR3 bases: TGCAGTGCGTCAATCACAGATACGCAGTATTTT.

This clonotype is a singleton in its sample. A much larger clone is a single base away; this may be a read error. The final CDR3 position lacks the conserved phenylalanine or tryptophan, pointing to a likely read error. The chain recombines TRBV2 with TRBJ1-2; no clear D gene. CDR1 is SNHLY and CDR2 is FYNNEI in the germline V gene. The CDR3 loop spans 13 amino acids. Between the trimmed V and J ends, which lost 6 bases and 4 bases, there was a span of 12 bases. In nucleotides, the CDR3 is TGTGCCAGCAGGGAACCGGGAGGCTATGGCTACACCTAC. Its protein is CASREPGGYGYTY.

This clonotype appeared many times. Its ends do not fully match the called genes, so a read error is possible. CDR3 DNA sequence: TGTGCCAGCAGCGGGTATAGCGGGAGGGCCCTGGACTTC. Translation: CASSGYSGRALDF. The chain joins TRBV27 to TRBJ2-7; TRBD2 agrees at 11 bases. Germline CDR1 and CDR2: MNHEY and SMNVEV (reference sequence). The CDR3 contains 13 residues.

To note about this clonotype: A much larger clone differs by one base, so this may be a read error. Lacking the conserved final phenylalanine or tryptophan, this CDR3 likely reflects a read error. The chain employs TRBV27 and TRBJ2-7; D is unresolved. This CDR3 has 12 amino acids. With 5 bases removed from V and 1 base from J, the gap between germline ends came to 6 bases. Germline loops: CDR1 MNHEY, CDR2 SMNVEV (reference sequence). CDR3 protein: CASSLLSYEQYY. In DNA, the CDR3 is TGTGCCAGCAGTCTCTTATCCTACGAGCAGTACTAC.

This clonotype was counted at least ten times. The rearrangement links TRBV3-1 to TRBJ2-7; TRBD1 or TRBD2 may be the D gene (5 bases each). Germline assignment: CDR1 LGHDT and CDR2 YNNKEL (reference sequence). The CDR3 totals 14 residues. V lost 6 bases and J lost 5, with 17 bases in between. CDR3 nucleotide sequence: TGTGCCAGCAGGCACCGGGACGGGTCCCACGAGCAGTACTTC. Protein: CASRHRDGSHEQYF.

Remarks on this clonotype: A single base separates this from a much larger clone, so it may be a read error. The chain carries TRBV9 and TRBJ2-7; 8 bases are a match to TRBD2. The germline V gene has CDR1 SGDLS and CDR2 YYNGEE. The CDR3 loop spans 16 amino acids. Here the CDR3 DNA reads TGTGACAGCACTAAAGGGGGAACGGGAGGGCCCTGCGAGCAGTACTTC. Protein sequence: CDSTKGGTGGPCEQYF.

The chain uses TRBV19 and TRBJ2-6; no definite D call. Per the germline V gene, CDR1 is LNHDA and CDR2 is SQIVND (reference sequence). The CDR3 extends over 15 amino acids. Trimming pared 4 bases from V and 0 bases from J, leaving 7 bases between. In nucleotides, the CDR3 is TGTGCCAGTAGTAGGGTTACCTCTGGGGCCAACGTCCTGACTTTC. It codes for CASSRVTSGANVLTF.

The sample holds many counts of this clonotype. The chain joins TRBV20-1 to TRBJ2-2, with D maybe TRBD2 (6 bases). The CDR3 totals 14 residues. Germline loops: CDR1 DFQATT, CDR2 SNEGSKA (reference sequence). Between the trimmed V and J ends, which lost 5 bases and 3 bases, there was a span of 13 bases. CDR3 sequence (DNA): TGCAGTGCTCCCCTGGCGGGATACACCGGGGAGCTGTTTTTT. It encodes CSAPLAGYTGELFF.

This clonotype was found many times. One end of the junction fails to match germline, which may point to a read error. The chain's CDR3 is CASSPTGTGRETQYF. The CDR3 DNA reads as TGTGCTAGCAGCCCCACCGGGACAGGGAGGGAGACCCAGTACTTC. This chain joins TRBV7-7 and TRBJ2-5, with 9 positions matching TRBD1. CDR1 and CDR2 (germline): SSHAT, FNYEAQ (reference sequence). The length of the CDR3 is 15 residues. The full variable domain, in which reference TRBV7-7 and TRBJ2-5 provide the parts outside the CDR3, is GAGVSQSPRYKVTKRGQDVTLRCDPISSHATLYWYQQALGQGPEFLTYFNYEAQPDKSGLPSDRFSAERPEGSISTLTIQRTEQRDSAMYRCASSPTGTGRETQYFGPGTRLLVL.

This clonotype was picked up many times. The chain has TRBV6-1 and TRBJ1-4, with 7 bases aligning to TRBD1. The CDR3 covers 17 residues. The germline V gene encodes CDR1 MNHNS and CDR2 SASEGT. The V and J ends lost 6 bases and 3 bases, in that order; junction bases with no gene match: 13. The CDR3 coding sequence is TGTGCCAGCAGGGACAGGAGTTACCCGGAGGCTAATGAAAAACTGTTTTTT. Translation: CASRDRSYPEANEKLFF.

Regarding this clonotype: Compared with germline, one end of the junction differs, possibly owing to a read error. This chain joins TRBV7-2 and TRBJ2-7; D gene ambiguous. In germline, CDR1 is SGHTA, CDR2 FQGNSA. This CDR3 contains 12 residues. CDR3 coding DNA: TGTGCCAGCAGCGTGGACCTCTACGAGCAGCACTTC. It is translated as CASSVDLYEQHF.

The chain is built from TRBV2 and TRBJ1-5; D is unresolved. CDR3 size: 13 residues. Germline values: CDR1 SNHLY, CDR2 FYNNEI. CDR3 sequence: CASGTDSNQPQHF. For the CDR3, the DNA is TGTGCTAGCGGAACTGATAGCAATCAGCCCCAGCATTTT.

This chain uses TRBV18 with TRBJ1-2; no clear D. CDR3 length: 14 amino acids. Germline V gene sequence: CDR1 KGHSH, CDR2 LQKENI. The V gene lost 1 base and the J gene lost 6 bases, with 12 bases spanning the gap. The CDR3 bases are TGTGCCAGCTCACCACTCATATCGCGGGATGGCTACACCTTC. It specifies CASSPLISRDGYTF.

This clonotype was recorded at least ten times. The chain is built from TRBV20-1 and TRBJ1-4; possible D gene TRBD1, 5 bases. The CDR3 runs to 14 residues. The germline V gene has CDR1 DFQATT and CDR2 SNEGSKA (reference sequence). Trimming shortened V by 1 base and J by 5 bases, and 11 bases separated the two germline ends. The CDR3: CSARGGAGNEKLFF. DNA for the CDR3: TGCAGTGCTAGAGGGGGCGCCGGGAATGAAAAACTGTTTTTT.